These 18 T cell receptor beta chains originate from one sample sequenced in a study of T cell responses to AZD1222 COVID-19 vaccine (dated by TCRdb to 2020 to 2022). This specimen's time point label, per the study, means: baseline before first vaccination. The method behind the library was the immunoSEQ multiplex PCR assay. The table comes from immuneACCESS by way of TCRdb, which keeps in-frame sequences with V and J called. Part of the clones is missing from these tables; in studies checked, under half for an unresolved V gene and the rest for unknown reasons. For this sample there are 130,000 or so clones; just over 90% appear just once. The ten largest clones capture 7.2% of the sample. Source: peripheral blood, taken on day 0 of AZD1222 vaccination. The receptors stem from an adult in good health.

This sequence joins TRBV14 and TRBJ2-3, with D possibly being TRBD2 (5 bases). Per the germline V gene, CDR1 is SGHDN and CDR2 is FVKESK. CDR3 size: 15 residues. Deletions cut 5 bases from V and 3 bases from J, with 15 bases between. The CDR3 nucleotides read TGTGCCAGCAGCGGGGAAAAGCGGCTGACAGATACGCAGTATTTT. Encoded protein: CASSGEKRLTDTQYF.

This chain connects TRBV6-5 to TRBJ1-1, with D possibly TRBD1 on 5 matching bases. CDR3 length: 15 amino acids. Trimming shortened V by 7 bases and J by 5 bases, and 20 bases separated the two germline ends. Germline CDR1 reads MNHEY; CDR2 reads SVGAGI. DNA for the CDR3: TGTGCCAGCATTAGTAAGGGACGGGTGACAACTGAAGCTTTCTTT. As protein: CASISKGRVTTEAFF.

The V call is TRBV10-3, the J call TRBJ2-1; tentatively, D is TRBD2 (6 bases). The length of the CDR3 is 13 residues. V dropped 4 bases and J dropped 14 bases, with 18 bases sitting between them. CDR1 ENHRY and CDR2 SYGVKD come from the germline V gene. The CDR3 spells CAISAIKDGEEFF. For the CDR3, the DNA is TGTGCCATCAGTGCGATAAAGGACGGGGAGGAGTTCTTC.

The V call is TRBV6-2 or TRBV6-3, the J call TRBJ1-2; the match to TRBD1 covers 8 bases. Germline values: CDR1 MNHEY, CDR2 SVGEGT. The CDR3 loop spans 13 amino acids. The J segment lost 4 bases and the V segment lost 5 bases, leaving 3 bases of the junction unmatched. CDR3 nucleotide sequence: TGTGCCAGCAGTGACAGGGGCAGCTATGGCTACACCTTC. Protein sequence: CASSDRGSYGYTF.

This clone was observed a handful of times. The V and J genes are TRBV6-5 and TRBJ1-4; 10 bases are shared with TRBD1. CDR3 length equals 13 residues. The germline CDR1 and CDR2 sequences are MNHEY and SVGAGI. The V segment lost 8 bases and the J segment 7 bases; nucleotides outside the gene matches: 4. This CDR3 reads CASSGTGVEKLFF. CDR3 sequence (DNA): TGTGCCAGCTCCGGGACAGGGGTTGAAAAACTGTTTTTT.

This clone was picked up one time. The chain employs TRBV5-3 and TRBJ1-2; 12 bases map to TRBD1. TRBV5-3 qualifies as an ORF whose function is uncertain. CDR3 length: 14 amino acids. With V trimmed by 4 bases and J by 6 bases, 4 bases remained unmatched. CDR3 region: CARSQGQGADGYTF. The CDR3 DNA follows: TGTGCCAGAAGCCAGGGACAGGGGGCAGATGGCTACACCTTC.

The chain links TRBV5-1 to TRBJ2-6; D might be TRBD2 (6 bases). CDR3 length: 15 amino acids. V was shortened by 3 bases and J by 3 bases, with 10 bases between the two germline ends. Germline V gives CDR1 SGHRS, CDR2 YFSETQ. CDR3: CASSSQGGGANVLTF. CDR3 DNA: TGCGCCAGCAGCTCTCAGGGAGGTGGGGCCAACGTCCTGACTTTC.

V usage is TRBV4-1 and J usage is TRBJ2-7; no clear D. This CDR3 is 15 amino acids long. Per germline, CDR1 MGHRA and CDR2 YSYEKL. V was pared by 0 bases and J by 2 bases, with 11 bases between. CDR3 nucleotide sequence: TGCGCCAGCAGCCAAGAGGTTGGATCAACCTACGAGCAGTACTTC. Amino acid sequence: CASSQEVGSTYEQYF.

J is TRBJ1-4 and V is TRBV6-2 or TRBV6-3; tentative D call: TRBD1 (5 bases). The V and J ends lost 1 base and 3 bases respectively, with 12 bases between them. The CDR3 totals 16 residues. Germline CDR1 MNHEY, CDR2 SVGEGT. The CDR3 coding sequence is TGTGCCAGCAGTTACTGGGGCCAGCTATCTAATGAAAAACTGTTTTTT. Amino acids: CASSYWGQLSNEKLFF.

In DNA, the CDR3 is TGCGCCAGCAGCTCCGGGAGCTCCTACGAGCAGTACTTC. Translated, it gives CASSSGSSYEQYF. J is TRBJ2-7 and V is TRBV5-1; D is perhaps TRBD2 (6 bases). The V and J ends lost 3 bases and 0 bases respectively, with 7 bases between them. Per the germline V gene, CDR1 is SGHRS and CDR2 is YFSETQ. This CDR3 comprises 13 residues.

This chain uses TRBV19 with TRBJ1-5, with 7 positions matching TRBD1. Germline V gene lookup returns CDR1 LNHDA and CDR2 SQIVND (reference sequence). CDR3 length: 14 residues. Trimming cost V 5 bases and J 3 bases; bases outside gene matches: 4. The CDR3, as DNA: TGTGCCAGTAGTTCGACAGGGACCAATCAGCCCCAGCATTTT. Translation: CASSSTGTNQPQHF.

The chain has TRBV11-3 and TRBJ2-1; D perhaps matches TRBD2 (6 bases). V was cut by 1 base and J by 5 bases, with 15 bases left in between. Per germline, CDR1 SGHNT and CDR2 YENEEA. The CDR3 contains 16 residues. This CDR3 is CASSLGGGGPHNEQFF. The CDR3, as DNA: TGTGCCAGCAGCTTAGGGGGAGGAGGCCCCCACAATGAGCAGTTCTTC.

This sequence joins TRBV5-1 and TRBJ1-3; 7 bases line up with TRBD1. Germline trimming cut 4 bases from V and 0 bases from J; bases unmatched to any gene: 7. This CDR3 is 16 amino acids long. Germline V gene sequence: CDR1 SGHRS, CDR2 YFSETQ. The CDR3 bases are TGCGCCAGCAGCCCGGGACAGCCCATCTCTGGAAACACCATATATTTT. Protein sequence: CASSPGQPISGNTIYF.

V gene TRBV18 combines with J gene TRBJ1-5; no definite D call. Germline-derived CDR1 and CDR2 are KGHSH and LQKENI. This CDR3 contains 14 residues. Trimming pared 3 bases from V and 2 bases from J, leaving 8 bases between. In nucleotides, the CDR3 is TGTGCCAGCTCACCGCCCCCGGGCAATCAGCCCCAGCATTTT. Protein: CASSPPPGNQPQHF.

This clone was recorded once. The chain links TRBV10-3 to TRBJ2-3; D is perhaps TRBD1 or TRBD2 (5 bases each). Germline CDR1 and CDR2: ENHRY and SYGVKD. This CDR3 is 17 amino acids long. V was trimmed by 6 bases and J by 0 bases, leaving 19 bases between them. CDR3 sequence reads: CAIRHTGTVNSTDTQYF. The CDR3 nucleotides are TGTGCCATCAGGCATACCGGGACGGTGAATAGCACAGATACGCAGTATTTT.

This chain links TRBV5-1 with TRBJ1-2; the D gene is possibly TRBD1 (5 bases). The CDR3 is made up of 15 amino acids. V was trimmed by 2 bases and J by 1 base, leaving 12 bases between them. Germline V gene data show CDR1 as SGHRS and CDR2 as YFSETQ. CDR3 DNA sequence: TGCGCCAGCAGCTTCCGGGACCAGAATAACTATGGCTACACCTTC. Its protein product is CASSFRDQNNYGYTF.

CDR3 in DNA: TGTGCCAGCAGAAAGGGACTAGCGAGCTACGAGCAGTACTTC. This translates into CASRKGLASYEQYF. This chain links TRBV28 with TRBJ2-7; 10 bases align to TRBD2. The CDR3 is made up of 14 amino acids. Germline trimming cut 6 bases from V and 3 bases from J; bases unmatched to any gene: 5. From germline, CDR1 is MDHEN and CDR2 SYDVKM. Combining the CDR3 with reference TRBV28 and TRBJ2-7 gives the whole variable domain DVKVTQSSRYLVKRTGEKVFLECVQDMDHENMFWYRQDPGLGLRLIYFSYDVKMKEKGDIPEGYSVSREKKERFSLILESASTNQTSMYLCASRKGLASYEQYFGPGTRLTVT.

The rearrangement uses TRBV7-9 and TRBJ1-2; 7 nucleotides align to TRBD1. The CDR3 spans 13 residues. J gave up 2 bases and V 5 bases, and 2 bases lay outside the gene matches. Germline CDR1 SEHNR, CDR2 FQNEAQ (reference sequence). The CDR3 sequence: CASSPTGNYGYTF. The CDR3 DNA is TGTGCCAGCAGCCCGACAGGGAACTATGGCTACACCTTC.